This T cell receptor (beta chain) is drawn from a study of blood T cell repertoires in COVID-19. In the original processing: Amplification of reference gene primers provided the estimated nucleated cell counts. TCRdb's table, derived via immunoSEQ multiplex PCR, lists solely in-frame clones and lacks some. V and J calls and clone size are copied from that table; D and trimming were computed from the DNA. The profile shows some 300,000 clones, around 90% of them singletons. Germline loops: CDR1 KGHDR, CDR2 SFDVKD. Trimming took off 4 bases at V and 0 bases at J, with 11 bases between the two ends. The CDR3 runs 16 residues.

V and J are TRBV24-1 and TRBJ2-2, with TRBD1 as a possible D gene (5 bases). The clonotype was recovered from a man aged 18 to 29 with active or convalescent COVID-19. The source material was peripheral blood. The CDR3 is CATSEPTVSNTGELFF. CDR3 bases: TGTGCCACCAGTGAGCCGACAGTATCGAACACCGGGGAGCTGTTTTTT.